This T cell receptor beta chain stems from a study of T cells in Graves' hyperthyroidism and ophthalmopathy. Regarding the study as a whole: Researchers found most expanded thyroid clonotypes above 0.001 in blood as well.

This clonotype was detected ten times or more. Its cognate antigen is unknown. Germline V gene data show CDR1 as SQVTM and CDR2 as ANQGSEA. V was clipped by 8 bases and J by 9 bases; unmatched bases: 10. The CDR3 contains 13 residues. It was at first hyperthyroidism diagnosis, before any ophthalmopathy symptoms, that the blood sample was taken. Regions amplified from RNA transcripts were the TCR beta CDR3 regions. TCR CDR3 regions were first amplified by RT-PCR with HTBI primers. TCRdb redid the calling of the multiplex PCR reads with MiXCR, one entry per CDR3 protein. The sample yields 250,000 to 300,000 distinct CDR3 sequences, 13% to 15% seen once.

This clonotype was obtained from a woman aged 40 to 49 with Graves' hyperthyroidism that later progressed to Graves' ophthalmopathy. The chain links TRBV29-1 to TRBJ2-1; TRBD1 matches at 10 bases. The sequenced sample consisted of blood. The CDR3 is CSLRDRGSGEQFF. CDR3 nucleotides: TGCAGCCTCCGGGACAGGGGCAGTGGTGAGCAGTTCTTC.